What follows are 31 T cell receptor beta chains derived from one specimen sequenced in a study of T-cell reconstitution after alpha-beta-depleted transplantation in children. Unique molecular identifiers were incorporated during preparation of the TCRbeta library. Each CDR3 protein gets one entry after TCRdb re-called the PCR reads with MiXCR. The data contain 700,000 to 850,000 distinct CDR3 sequences, 15% to 20% of them singletons. The sample consisted of PBMCs, mostly from graft donor cells, taken 360 days after TCRalphabeta/CD19-depleted stem cell transplant. The receptors were sampled from a male patient under 18 who had a stem cell transplant for acute lymphoblastic leukemia, so the T cells may come from the graft donor.

The chain is built from TRBV5-1 and TRBJ2-3, with D perhaps matching TRBD2 (5 bases). V was shortened by 4 bases and J by 6 bases, with 18 bases between the two germline ends. The CDR3 runs to 15 residues. Per the germline V gene, CDR1 is SGHRS and CDR2 is YFSETQ. The DNA for the CDR3 is TGCGCCAGCAGCCTCCCCGGGCGGGTCGCCGATACGCAGTATTTT. Amino acid sequence: CASSLPGRVADTQYF.

The V call is TRBV29-1, the J call TRBJ2-5; the D gene is possibly TRBD1 (6 bases). Trimming stripped 4 bases from V and 5 bases from J, with 11 bases between. CDR1 is SQVTM, CDR2 ANQGSEA, per germline. The CDR3 is made up of 12 amino acids. In DNA, the CDR3 is TGCAGCGTTGTGAAAGGGGGTGAGACCCAGTACTTC. Residues: CSVVKGGETQYF. Using reference TRBV29-1 and TRBJ2-5 for the parts outside the CDR3, the full variable domain is SAVISQKPSRDICQRGTSLTIQCQVDSQVTMMFWYRQQPGQSLTLIATANQGSEATYESGFVIDKFPISRPNLTFSTLTVSNMSPEDSSIYLCSVVKGGETQYFGPGTRLLVL.

The V call is TRBV14, the J call TRBJ2-1; 8 bases line up with TRBD1. This CDR3 is 18 amino acids long. Germline V lookup: CDR1 SGHDN, CDR2 FVKESK. The ends lost 5 bases at V and 6 bases at J; junction bases unmatched: 18. The CDR3 here is CASSIDRGARGLPNEQFF. The DNA for the CDR3 is TGTGCCAGCAGCATCGACAGGGGAGCGAGAGGGCTTCCCAATGAGCAGTTCTTC.

The chain joins TRBV20-1 to TRBJ1-2; no firm D call. The V and J ends lost 5 bases and 6 bases respectively, with 10 bases between them. Germline-derived CDR1 and CDR2 are DFQATT and SNEGSKA (reference sequence). This CDR3 region has 11 residues. CDR3 sequence (DNA): TGCAGTGCTCTAAGAGTCAATGGCTACACCTTC. Its protein is CSALRVNGYTF.

The chain combines TRBV7-9 with TRBJ2-1, with D perhaps TRBD1 (6 bases). V lost 5 bases to trimming and J lost 8 bases, with 19 bases between them. Germline CDR1 and CDR2: SEHNR and FQNEAQ (reference sequence). This CDR3 spans 15 amino acids. CDR3 region: CASSTHLLQGDEQFF. The DNA of the CDR3 is TGTGCCAGCAGCACGCACCTGCTACAGGGAGATGAGCAGTTCTTC. Looking up the rest from reference TRBV7-9 and TRBJ2-1 gives the full variable domain: DTGVSQNPRHKITKRGQNVTFRCDPISEHNRLYWYRQTLGQGPEFLTYFQNEAQLEKSRLLSDRFSAERPKGSFSTLEIQRTEQGDSAMYLCASSTHLLQGDEQFFGPGTRLTVL.

This clonotype was seen more than once but under ten times. The chain has TRBV7-3 and TRBJ2-1; no reliable D call. This CDR3 spans 16 amino acids. V was clipped by 1 base and J by 2 bases, with 12 bases between them. Germline CDR1 is SGHTA and CDR2 is FQGTGA. The CDR3 nucleotides read TGTGCCAGCAGCTTAATCCCGTCGACCACCTACAATGAGCAGTTCTTC. Its protein is CASSLIPSTTYNEQFF.

The table lists this clonotype with a few counts. The CDR3 protein is CASSFGTGGETQYF. In nucleotides, the CDR3 is TGTGCCAGCAGCTTTGGGACAGGGGGCGAGACCCAGTACTTC. V and J are TRBV7-9 and TRBJ2-5; 12 nucleotides line up with TRBD1. CDR3 length equals 14 residues. The germline gives CDR1 SEHNR, CDR2 FQNEAQ (reference sequence). J lost 5 bases, V lost 3 bases, and 1 base had no gene match.

V and J are TRBV5-1 and TRBJ2-7; D may be TRBD2 (6 bases). V lost 4 bases and J lost 2, with 13 bases in between. The CDR3 consists of 14 residues. Germline V gives CDR1 SGHRS, CDR2 YFSETQ. The CDR3 DNA reads as TGCGCCAGCAGCCCACTCGGGAGCGCCTACGAGCAGTACTTC. This translates into CASSPLGSAYEQYF.

This clonotype was found a few times. The CDR3 region has the DNA TGCGCCAGCAGCCAAGGCCACAGGGAGAACGGCGAGCAGTACTTC. Residues: CASSQGHRENGEQYF. This sequence joins TRBV4-1 and TRBJ2-7; D possibly corresponds to TRBD1 (6 bases). Per the germline V gene, CDR1 is MGHRA and CDR2 is YSYEKL. The CDR3 extends over 15 amino acids. Trimming took 1 base from V and 6 from J, leaving 16 bases between them.

This clonotype was seen a few times. The chain links TRBV5-1 to TRBJ2-1, with 10 bases lining up with TRBD2. Germline V gene data show CDR1 as SGHRS and CDR2 as YFSETQ. V lost 4 bases and J lost 3; bases outside the gene matches: 7. This CDR3 is 16 amino acids long. The CDR3 reads CASSIQREGHYNEQFF. The CDR3 nucleotides are TGCGCCAGCAGCATTCAGCGGGAGGGTCACTACAATGAGCAGTTCTTC.

There are a few counts of this clonotype. The rearrangement uses TRBV5-1 and TRBJ2-7; a weak D match, TRBD2 (5 bases). Deletions cut 9 bases from V and 6 bases from J, with 16 bases between. The CDR3 length is 12 residues. CDR1 and CDR2 (germline): SGHRS, YFSETQ. The CDR3 DNA follows: TGCGCCACTTCCACGACCGGGGTCGAGCAGTACTTC. Its protein product is CATSTTGVEQYF.

Of note for this clonotype: This may be a read error, as it is one base from a much larger clone. This chain joins TRBV12-3 or TRBV12-4 and TRBJ1-1; 7 bases align to TRBD1. CDR3 length equals 15 residues. CDR3 nucleotide sequence: TGTGTCAGCAGTCCCAGGACAGGAAGGGACACTGAAGCTTTCTTT. This sequence encodes CVSSPRTGRDTEAFF.

This clonotype was picked up many times. V usage is TRBV7-6 and J usage is TRBJ2-7; D is uncertain. This CDR3 spans 13 amino acids. Germline CDR1 is SGHVS and CDR2 is FNYEAQ. Trimming stripped 5 bases from V and 1 base from J, with 9 bases between. DNA for the CDR3: TGTGCCAGCAGCCTCCACGGATCCTACGAGCAGTACTTC. Protein product: CASSLHGSYEQYF.

Only one count was recorded for this clonotype. The chain couples TRBV2 to TRBJ2-3, with 9 bases identical to TRBD1. The CDR3 is 17 residues long. Trimming removed 10 bases from V and 0 bases from J; junction bases left unmatched: 14. CDR1 is SNHLY and CDR2 is FYNNEI in the germline V gene. Here the CDR3 reads CATPSTGGITSTDTQYF. The CDR3, as DNA: TGTGCCACCCCATCGACAGGGGGAATAACTAGCACAGATACGCAGTATTTT.

There are a few counts of this clonotype. The V call is TRBV4-1, the J call TRBJ1-2; D is perhaps TRBD1 (5 bases). This CDR3 comprises 13 residues. V was shortened by 1 base and J by 8 bases, with 11 bases between the two germline ends. The germline CDR1 and CDR2 sequences are MGHRA and YSYEKL. CDR3 region: CASSQVIGAGYTF. In DNA, the CDR3 is TGCGCCAGCAGCCAAGTAATTGGGGCCGGCTACACCTTC.

The rearrangement joins TRBV27 to TRBJ2-3; 13 bases are shared with TRBD2. The CDR3 contains 18 residues. V lost 2 bases and J lost 3; bases outside the gene matches: 8. Germline V gene data show CDR1 as MNHEY and CDR2 as SMNVEV (reference sequence). The CDR3 DNA reads as TGTGCCAGCAGTTTAAGCGGACTAGCGGGAGTGAGGACAGATACGCAGTATTTT. This gives the protein CASSLSGLAGVRTDTQYF.

There are many counts of this clonotype. The V call is TRBV27, the J call TRBJ2-1; TRBD2 matches at 9 bases. V shed 2 bases, J shed 6 bases, and the junction held 11 bases outside the gene matches. Per the germline V gene, CDR1 is MNHEY and CDR2 is SMNVEV (reference sequence). The CDR3 has 17 residues. The CDR3: CASSLRSGLALSNEQFF. The CDR3, as DNA: TGTGCCAGCAGTTTAAGGTCGGGACTAGCCCTATCCAATGAGCAGTTCTTC.

The gene calls are TRBV19 and TRBJ2-1; 12 positions match TRBD2. V shed 2 bases and J 1 base; nucleotides not matched to a gene: 0. Germline V gene sequence: CDR1 LNHDA, CDR2 SQIVND (reference sequence). The CDR3 is made up of 16 amino acids. The CDR3 bases are TGTGCCAGTAGTATAACTAGCGGGAGGTCCTACAATGAGCAGTTCTTC. Its translation is CASSITSGRSYNEQFF.

This clonotype showed up many times. The chain joins TRBV5-1 to TRBJ2-7, with D tentatively TRBD1 or TRBD2 (6 bases each). Trimming took off 0 bases at V and 7 bases at J, with 17 bases between the two ends. Germline V lookup: CDR1 SGHRS, CDR2 YFSETQ. The CDR3 runs to 15 residues. CDR3 DNA: TGCGCCAGCAGCTTGGTACCAGGGGAGGTCGGTGAGCAGTACTTC. Its translation: CASSLVPGEVGEQYF. Using reference TRBV5-1 and TRBJ2-7 for the parts outside the CDR3, the full variable domain is KAGVTQTPRYLIKTRGQQVTLSCSPISGHRSVSWYQQTPGQGLQFLFEYFSETQRNKGNFPGRFSGRQFSNSRSEMNVSTLELGDSALYLCASSLVPGEVGEQYFGPGTRLTVT.

This clonotype has a handful of counts. The chain joins TRBV5-1 to TRBJ1-2; D unresolved. CDR1 is SGHRS, CDR2 YFSETQ, per germline. V was shortened by 0 bases and J by 1 base, with 13 bases between the two germline ends. There are 16 residues in the CDR3. CDR3 residues: CASSLGAATVNYGYTF. CDR3 nucleotide sequence: TGCGCCAGCAGCTTGGGGGCAGCTACGGTTAACTATGGCTACACCTTC.

A few counts support this clonotype. The V and J genes are TRBV5-1 and TRBJ2-3; 7 bases are shared with TRBD2. Germline V gene data show CDR1 as SGHRS and CDR2 as YFSETQ. Unmatched junction bases numbered 12, after V lost 7 bases and J lost 4 bases. The CDR3 has 15 amino acids. CDR3 amino acids: CASRIRLAGPDTQYF. Written as DNA, the CDR3 is TGCGCCAGCCGAATCAGACTAGCTGGGCCAGATACGCAGTATTTT.

This chain links TRBV4-1 with TRBJ2-7; 9 bases match TRBD1. The CDR3 spans 17 residues. The V gene end was trimmed by 6 bases and the J gene end by 4 bases; junction bases not matched to a gene: 16. CDR1 MGHRA and CDR2 YSYEKL come from the germline V gene. CDR3 amino acids: CASRHLHRTGDRYEQYF. The CDR3 bases are TGCGCCAGCAGGCACCTTCACCGGACAGGGGACAGGTACGAGCAGTACTTC.

The genes are TRBV5-1 and TRBJ2-7, with 14 nucleotides matching TRBD2. Trimming removed 2 bases from V and 5 bases from J; junction bases left unmatched: 6. Germline V gene sequence: CDR1 SGHRS, CDR2 YFSETQ. The CDR3 length is 16 residues. The CDR3 protein is CASSFRLAGGPDEQYF. The CDR3 bases are TGCGCCAGCAGCTTTAGACTAGCGGGAGGGCCAGACGAGCAGTACTTC.

The V call is TRBV7-2, the J call TRBJ1-6; 7 bases line up with TRBD1. The junction had 10 bases not matched to a gene; V was cut back by 4 bases and J by 7 bases. CDR1 is SGHTA and CDR2 is FQGNSA in the germline V gene. The length of the CDR3 is 16 residues. The CDR3 loop is CASSSRLTGINSPLHF. The CDR3 coding sequence is TGTGCCAGCAGCTCGAGACTGACAGGGATAAATTCACCCCTCCACTTT. The entire variable domain, with the rest obtained from reference TRBV7-2 and TRBJ1-6, is as follows: GAGVSQSPSNKVTEKGKDVELRCDPISGHTALYWYRQSLGQGLEFLIYFQGNSAPDKSGLPSDRFSAERTGGSVSTLTIQRTQQEDSAVYLCASSSRLTGINSPLHFGNGTRLTVT.

The CDR3 sequence: CASSLPSTTGELFF. The CDR3, as DNA: TGTGCCAGCAGTTTGCCCAGCACCACCGGGGAGCTGTTTTTT. The chain employs TRBV12-3 or TRBV12-4 and TRBJ2-2; D remains unclear. This CDR3 is built from 14 residues. Trimming shortened V by 3 bases and J by 4 bases, and 9 bases separated the two germline ends.

Only a few counts were recorded for this clonotype. Germline is not matched at one junction end, which may reflect a read error. The chain is built from TRBV12-3 or TRBV12-4 and TRBJ2-2; 8 positions agree with TRBD1. This CDR3 spans 14 amino acids. CDR3 coding DNA: TGTGCCAGCAGCGGGACAGGTGTAAACGGGGAACTGTTTTTT. Translation: CASSGTGVNGELFF.

V usage is TRBV11-1 and J usage is TRBJ2-1; 11 bases align to TRBD2. The germline V gene has CDR1 SGHAT and CDR2 FQDESV (reference sequence). The V and J ends lost 5 bases and 0 bases, in that order; junction bases with no gene match: 9. The CDR3 is 18 amino acids. CDR3 protein: CASSLWTSGPSSYNEQFF. As DNA, the CDR3 is TGTGCCAGCAGCCTCTGGACTAGCGGGCCATCCTCCTACAATGAGCAGTTCTTC.

The chain has TRBV2 and TRBJ2-7; the D is unclear. The CDR3 extends over 14 amino acids. The germline V gene has CDR1 SNHLY and CDR2 FYNNEI. With 9 bases removed from V and 0 bases from J, the gap between germline ends came to 15 bases. This chain's CDR3 is CASSRRPDSYEQYF. The CDR3 DNA sequence: TGTGCCAGTTCCCGCCGCCCGGACTCCTACGAGCAGTACTTC.

This clonotype was detected ten times or more. The genes are TRBV5-1 and TRBJ2-7; the D gene is possibly TRBD1 (6 bases). The CDR3 runs 14 residues. Deletions cut 3 bases from V and 0 bases from J, with 10 bases between. Germline lookup yields CDR1 SGHRS and CDR2 YFSETQ. This CDR3 reads CASSWQGSSYEQYF. The CDR3 DNA reads TGCGCCAGCAGCTGGCAGGGGAGCTCCTACGAGCAGTACTTC.

The rearrangement links TRBV9 to TRBJ2-1, with TRBD2 matching over 14 bases. The CDR3 consists of 19 residues. Germline lookup yields CDR1 SGDLS and CDR2 YYNGEE. J lost 1 base, V lost 0 bases, and 6 bases had no gene match. The CDR3: CASSVGLAGGPGSYNEQFF. CDR3 nucleotides: TGTGCCAGCAGCGTAGGACTAGCGGGAGGGCCTGGTTCCTACAATGAGCAGTTCTTC.

This clonotype was seen only a few times. This chain uses TRBV7-9 with TRBJ2-3, with D possibly being TRBD2 (6 bases). Germline loops: CDR1 SEHNR, CDR2 FQNEAQ (reference sequence). This CDR3 has 17 residues. With 2 bases removed from V and 4 bases from J, the gap between germline ends came to 19 bases. CDR3 in DNA: TGTGCCAGCAGCTTACGTCGGGGGTTTGATGTCCCAGATACGCAGTATTTT. Protein product: CASSLRRGFDVPDTQYF.